This T cell receptor beta chain appears in the sequencing data of a study of glioma-infiltrating T cells after dendritic cell vaccination. In germline, CDR1 is SGHNT, CDR2 YYREEE (reference sequence). V lost 1 base, J lost 4 bases, and 6 bases stayed unmatched. There are 15 residues in the CDR3. Using immunoSEQ multiplex PCR, the repertoire was profiled, and TCRdb retains in-frame clones only, with some absent. The sample lists about 96,000 clones; 75% to 85% were seen once. Sequences were derived from blood, sampled before dendritic cell vaccination. The receptor's source is a human donor with glioblastoma. The chain couples TRBV5-4 to TRBJ2-3; TRBD2 agrees at 7 bases. The CDR3 DNA is TGTGCCAGCAGCTTGTCGCGCGGGAGAGCAGATACGCAGTATTTT. Protein sequence: CASSLSRGRADTQYF.